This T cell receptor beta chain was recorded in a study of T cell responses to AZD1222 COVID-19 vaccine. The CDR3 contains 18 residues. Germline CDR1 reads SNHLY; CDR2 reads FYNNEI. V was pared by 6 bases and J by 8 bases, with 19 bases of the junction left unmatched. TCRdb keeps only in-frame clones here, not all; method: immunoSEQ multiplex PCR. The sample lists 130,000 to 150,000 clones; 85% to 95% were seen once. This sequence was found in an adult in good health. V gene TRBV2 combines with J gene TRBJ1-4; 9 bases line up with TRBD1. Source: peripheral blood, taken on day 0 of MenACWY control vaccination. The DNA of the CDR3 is TGTGCCAGCAGGGACATAAGATACTCGGGACAGGGAGTCGAAAAACTGTTTTTT. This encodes CASRDIRYSGQGVEKLFF.